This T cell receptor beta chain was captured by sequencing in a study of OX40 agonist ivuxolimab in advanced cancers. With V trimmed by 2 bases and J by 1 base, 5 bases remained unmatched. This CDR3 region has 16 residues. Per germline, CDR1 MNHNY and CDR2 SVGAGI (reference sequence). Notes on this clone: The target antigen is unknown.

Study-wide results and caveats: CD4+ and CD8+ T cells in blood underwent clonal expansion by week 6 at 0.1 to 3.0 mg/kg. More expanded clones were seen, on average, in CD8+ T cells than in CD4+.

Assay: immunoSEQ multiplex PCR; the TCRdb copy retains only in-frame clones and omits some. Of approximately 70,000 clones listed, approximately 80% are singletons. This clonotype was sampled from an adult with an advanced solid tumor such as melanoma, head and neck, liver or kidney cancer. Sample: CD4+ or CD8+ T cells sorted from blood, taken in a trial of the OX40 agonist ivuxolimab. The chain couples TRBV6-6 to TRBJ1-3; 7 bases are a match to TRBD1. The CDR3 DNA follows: TGTGCCAGCAGTTACGGAGGGGGCAAGTCTGGAAACACCATATATTTT. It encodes CASSYGGGKSGNTIYF.